This T cell receptor beta chain was observed in a study of OX40 agonist ivuxolimab in advanced cancers. Overall study context: Patients receiving dose escalation had hepatocellular carcinoma, melanoma, renal cell or head and neck cancer. The study, taken as a whole, reports: Expanded clones belonging to CD8+ T cells outnumbered, on average, those of CD4+.

Comment on this clone: The antigen is undetermined.

The table came from immunoSEQ multiplex PCR; TCRdb's copy has only in-frame clones and leaves some out. The profile shows 60,000 to 65,000 clones, more than 90% of them singletons. V lost 1 base and J lost 5; bases outside the gene matches: 5. The V gene's germline CDR1 is SGDLS and CDR2 YYNGEE. The CDR3 is 14 residues long. The material was CD4+ or CD8+ T cells sorted from blood, obtained in a trial of the OX40 agonist ivuxolimab. This TCR came from an adult with an advanced solid tumor such as melanoma, head and neck, liver or kidney cancer. The V call is TRBV9, the J call TRBJ2-5; TRBD2 agrees at 7 bases. The CDR3 DNA sequence: TGTGCCAGCAGCGTACGAGCCGGGGGGGAGACCCAGTACTTC. Its protein is CASSVRAGGETQYF. Combining the CDR3 with reference TRBV9 and TRBJ2-5 gives the whole variable domain DSGVTQTPKHLITATGQRVTLRCSPRSGDLSVYWYQQSLDQGLQFLIQYYNGEERAKGNILERFSAQQFPDLHSELNLSSLELGDSALYFCASSVRAGGETQYFGPGTRLLVL.